This TCR beta chain was captured by sequencing in a study of blood T cell repertoires in COVID-19. For the study at large: COVID-19 samples collected from the United States, Italy and Spain covered acute and convalescent phases. Sources were T cells, B-cell-depleted T cells, or PBMCs; the material itself was cDNA or gDNA.

Measured with immunoSEQ multiplex PCR; TCRdb has only the in-frame clones, and not every one. The data show roughly 120,000 clones, almost 80% seen once. The V and J ends lost 4 bases and 0 bases, in that order; junction bases with no gene match: 8. This CDR3 contains 18 residues. CDR1 is KGHSH and CDR2 is LQKENI in the germline V gene. This TCR came from a woman of 80 years or more with active or convalescent COVID-19. Sequenced input: peripheral blood. The rearrangement links TRBV18 to TRBJ2-1, with TRBD2 matching 11 bases. The CDR3 protein is CASSRATSGISSYNEQFF. DNA of the CDR3: TGTGCCAGCTCACGTGCGACTAGCGGGATCTCCTCCTACAATGAGCAGTTCTTC.